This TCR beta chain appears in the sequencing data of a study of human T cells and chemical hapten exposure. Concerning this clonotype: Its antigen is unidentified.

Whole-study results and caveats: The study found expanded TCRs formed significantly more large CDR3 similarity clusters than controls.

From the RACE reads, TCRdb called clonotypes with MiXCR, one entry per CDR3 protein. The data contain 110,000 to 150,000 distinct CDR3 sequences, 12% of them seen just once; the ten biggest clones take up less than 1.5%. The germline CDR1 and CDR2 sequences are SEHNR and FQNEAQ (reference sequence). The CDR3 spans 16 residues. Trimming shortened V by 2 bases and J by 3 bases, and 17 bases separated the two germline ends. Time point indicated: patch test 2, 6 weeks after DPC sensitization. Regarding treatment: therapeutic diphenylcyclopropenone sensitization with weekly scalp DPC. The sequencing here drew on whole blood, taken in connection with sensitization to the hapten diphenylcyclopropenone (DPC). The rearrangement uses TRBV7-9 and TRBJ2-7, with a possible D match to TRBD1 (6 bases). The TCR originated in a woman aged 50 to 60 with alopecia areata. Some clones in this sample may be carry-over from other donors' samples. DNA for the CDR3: TGTGCCAGCAGCTTAACCCCACCGGGACATAACTACGAGCAGTACTTC. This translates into CASSLTPPGHNYEQYF.